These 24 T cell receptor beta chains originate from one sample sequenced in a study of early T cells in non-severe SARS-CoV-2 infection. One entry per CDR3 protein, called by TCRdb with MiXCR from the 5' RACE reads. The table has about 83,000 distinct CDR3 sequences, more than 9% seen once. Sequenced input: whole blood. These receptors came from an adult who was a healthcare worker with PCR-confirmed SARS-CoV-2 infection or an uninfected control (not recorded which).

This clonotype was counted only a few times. The CDR3 is CASSLEDPYF. As DNA, the CDR3 is TGTGCCAGCAGCTTAGAGGACCCGTACTTC. V is TRBV7-9 and J is TRBJ2-5, with unresolved D. The CDR3 length is 10 residues. The V and J ends lost 1 base and 13 bases respectively, with 7 bases between them. CDR1 is SEHNR, CDR2 FQNEAQ, per germline (reference sequence).

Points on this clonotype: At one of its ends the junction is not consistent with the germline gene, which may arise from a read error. The CDR3 spells CASSLALAGATGELFF. In DNA, the CDR3 is TGTGCTAGCAGCTTAGCACTAGCGGGAGCCACCGGGGAGCTGTTTTTT. The chain recombines TRBV7-7 with TRBJ2-2, with 11 positions matching TRBD2. Germline CDR1 reads SSHAT; CDR2 reads FNYEAQ (reference sequence). CDR3 length: 16 residues.

DNA of the CDR3: TGTGCCAGCAGCCAAGAGAGACAGCATGGCTATGGCTACACCTTC. It yields the protein CASSQERQHGYGYTF. The chain links TRBV14 to TRBJ1-2, with D possibly matching TRBD1 (5 bases). Looked up from germline, CDR1 is SGHDN and CDR2 is FVKESK. With 0 bases removed from V and 4 bases from J, the gap between germline ends came to 12 bases. The CDR3 is made up of 15 amino acids.

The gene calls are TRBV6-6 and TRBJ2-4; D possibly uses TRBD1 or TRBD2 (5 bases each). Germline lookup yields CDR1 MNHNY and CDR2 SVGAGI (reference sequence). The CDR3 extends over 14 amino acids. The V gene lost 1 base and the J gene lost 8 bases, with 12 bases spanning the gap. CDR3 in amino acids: CASSYWGFSDIQYF. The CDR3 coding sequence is TGTGCCAGCAGTTACTGGGGGTTTTCGGACATTCAGTACTTC.

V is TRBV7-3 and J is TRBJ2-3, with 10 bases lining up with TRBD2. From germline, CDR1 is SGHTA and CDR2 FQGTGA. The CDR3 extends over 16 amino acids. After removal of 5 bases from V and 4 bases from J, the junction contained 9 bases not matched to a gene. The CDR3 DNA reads TGTGCCAGCAGCCTGTGGGCTAGCGGGAGTGCAGATACGCAGTATTTT. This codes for CASSLWASGSADTQYF.

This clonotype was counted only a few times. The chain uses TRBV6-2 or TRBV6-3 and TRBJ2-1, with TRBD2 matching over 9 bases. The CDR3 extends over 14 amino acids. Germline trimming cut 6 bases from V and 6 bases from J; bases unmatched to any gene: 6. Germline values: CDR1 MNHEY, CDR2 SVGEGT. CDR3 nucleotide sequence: TGTGCCAGCAGCCCTAGCGGGATCTTCAATGAGCAGTTCTTC. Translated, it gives CASSPSGIFNEQFF.

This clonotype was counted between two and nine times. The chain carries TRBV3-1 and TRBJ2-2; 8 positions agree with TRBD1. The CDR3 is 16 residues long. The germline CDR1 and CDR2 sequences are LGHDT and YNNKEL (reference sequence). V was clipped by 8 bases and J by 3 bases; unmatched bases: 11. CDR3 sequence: CASRFRRGLDTGELFF. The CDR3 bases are TGTGCCAGCCGCTTTCGCAGGGGGCTAGACACCGGGGAGCTGTTTTTT.

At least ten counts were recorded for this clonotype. CDR3 in amino acids: CASSSQRQGNGYTF. CDR3 bases: TGTGCCAGCAGCTCCCAAAGACAGGGGAATGGCTACACCTTC. The chain has TRBV7-2 and TRBJ1-2, with 8 bases fitting TRBD1. The V gene's germline CDR1 is SGHTA and CDR2 FQGNSA. V lost 4 bases, J lost 6 bases, and 7 bases stayed unmatched. The CDR3 spans 14 residues. Variable domain in full (rest from reference TRBV7-2 and TRBJ1-2): GAGVSQSPSNKVTEKGKDVELRCDPISGHTALYWYRQSLGQGLEFLIYFQGNSAPDKSGLPSDRFSAERTGGSVSTLTIQRTQQEDSAVYLCASSSQRQGNGYTFGSGTRLTVV.

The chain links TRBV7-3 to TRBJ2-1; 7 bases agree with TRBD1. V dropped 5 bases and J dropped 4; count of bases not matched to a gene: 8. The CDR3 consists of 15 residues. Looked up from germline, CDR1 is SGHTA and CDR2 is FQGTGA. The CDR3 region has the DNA TGTGCCAGCAGCCCCACGGGACAGCCATACAATGAGCAGTTCTTC. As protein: CASSPTGQPYNEQFF.

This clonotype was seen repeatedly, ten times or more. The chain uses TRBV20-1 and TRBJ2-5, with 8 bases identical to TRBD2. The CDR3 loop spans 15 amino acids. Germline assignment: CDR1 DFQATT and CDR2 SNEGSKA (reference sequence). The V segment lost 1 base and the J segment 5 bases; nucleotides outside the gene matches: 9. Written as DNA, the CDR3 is TGCAGTGCTAGAGTCCCGGGAGGGCCGGGTGAGACCCAGTACTTC. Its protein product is CSARVPGGPGETQYF.

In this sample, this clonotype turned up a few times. CDR3 residues: CASSWEGLGYGYTF. The CDR3 DNA is TGTGCCAGCAGCTGGGAGGGCCTGGGCTATGGCTACACCTTC. The J gene is TRBJ1-2, the V gene TRBV7-2; the D is unclear. From germline, CDR1 is SGHTA and CDR2 FQGNSA. The V end lost 4 bases, the J end lost 4 bases, and 13 bases lay between the germline ends. CDR3 length: 14 amino acids.

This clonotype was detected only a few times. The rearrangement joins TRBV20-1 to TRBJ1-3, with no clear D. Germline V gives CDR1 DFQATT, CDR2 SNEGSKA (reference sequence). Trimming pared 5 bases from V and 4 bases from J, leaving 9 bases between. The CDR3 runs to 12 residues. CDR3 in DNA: TGCAGTGCTCAGGAAACCGGAAACACCATATATTTT. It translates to CSAQETGNTIYF.

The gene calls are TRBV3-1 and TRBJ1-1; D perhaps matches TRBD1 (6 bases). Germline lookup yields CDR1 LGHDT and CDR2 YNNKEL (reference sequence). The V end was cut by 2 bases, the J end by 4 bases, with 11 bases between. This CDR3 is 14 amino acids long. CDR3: CASSQPGEGTEAFF. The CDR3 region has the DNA TGTGCCAGCAGCCAACCAGGGGAGGGCACTGAAGCTTTCTTT.

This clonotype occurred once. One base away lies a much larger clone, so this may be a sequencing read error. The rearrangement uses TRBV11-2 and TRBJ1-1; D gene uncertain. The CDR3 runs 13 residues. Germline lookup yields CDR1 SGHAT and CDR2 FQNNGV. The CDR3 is CPSSLDPNTEAFF. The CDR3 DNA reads TGTCCCAGCAGCTTAGACCCGAACACTGAAGCTTTCTTT.

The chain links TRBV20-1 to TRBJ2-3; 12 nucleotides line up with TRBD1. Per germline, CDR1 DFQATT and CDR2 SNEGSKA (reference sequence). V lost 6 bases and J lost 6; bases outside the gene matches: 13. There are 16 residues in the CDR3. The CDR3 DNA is TGCAGTGCCCGCAGACTTCGGGACAGGGGGCTTGATACGCAGTATTTT. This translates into CSARRLRDRGLDTQYF.

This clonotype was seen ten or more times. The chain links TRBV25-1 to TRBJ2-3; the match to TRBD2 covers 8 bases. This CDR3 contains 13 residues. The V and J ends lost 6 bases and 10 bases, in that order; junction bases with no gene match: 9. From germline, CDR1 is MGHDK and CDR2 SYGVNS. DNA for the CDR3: TGTGCCAGCAGGTTATTGACGGGAGGGGCGCAGTATTTT. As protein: CASRLLTGGAQYF.

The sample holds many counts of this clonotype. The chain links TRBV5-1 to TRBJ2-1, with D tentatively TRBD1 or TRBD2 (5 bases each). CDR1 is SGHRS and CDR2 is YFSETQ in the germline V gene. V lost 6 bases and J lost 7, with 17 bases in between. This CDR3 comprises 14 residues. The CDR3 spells CASTPGTKENEQFF. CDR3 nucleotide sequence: TGCGCCAGCACGCCGGGGACCAAAGAGAATGAGCAGTTCTTC.

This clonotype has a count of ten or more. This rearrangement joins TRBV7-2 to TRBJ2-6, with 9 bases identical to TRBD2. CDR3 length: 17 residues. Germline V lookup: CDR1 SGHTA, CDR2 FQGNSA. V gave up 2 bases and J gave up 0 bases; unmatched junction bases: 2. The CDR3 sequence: CASSLLAGLSGANVLTF. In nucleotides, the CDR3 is TGTGCCAGCAGCTTACTAGCGGGACTCTCTGGGGCCAACGTCCTGACTTTC.

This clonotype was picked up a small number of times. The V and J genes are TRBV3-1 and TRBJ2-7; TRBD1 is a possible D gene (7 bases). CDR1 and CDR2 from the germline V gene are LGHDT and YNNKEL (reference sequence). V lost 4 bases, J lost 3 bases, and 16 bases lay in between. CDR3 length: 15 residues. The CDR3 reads CASSLQQGRIYEQYF. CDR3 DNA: TGTGCCAGCAGCCTCCAACAGGGGAGGATCTACGAGCAGTACTTC.

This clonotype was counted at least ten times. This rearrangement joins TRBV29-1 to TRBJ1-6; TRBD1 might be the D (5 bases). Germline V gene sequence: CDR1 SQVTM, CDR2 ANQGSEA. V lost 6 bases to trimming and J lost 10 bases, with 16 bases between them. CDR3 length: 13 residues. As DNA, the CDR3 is TGCAGCGTGCAAGTGGGAGGGGAGTCACCCCTCCACTTT. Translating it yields CSVQVGGESPLHF.

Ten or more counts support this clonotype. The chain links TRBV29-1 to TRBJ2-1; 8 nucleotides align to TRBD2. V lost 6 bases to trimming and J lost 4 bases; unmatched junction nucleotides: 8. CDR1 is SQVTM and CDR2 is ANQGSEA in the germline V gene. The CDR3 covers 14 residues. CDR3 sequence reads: CSVVLAEHYNEQFF. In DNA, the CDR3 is TGCAGCGTCGTACTAGCGGAGCATTACAATGAGCAGTTCTTC.

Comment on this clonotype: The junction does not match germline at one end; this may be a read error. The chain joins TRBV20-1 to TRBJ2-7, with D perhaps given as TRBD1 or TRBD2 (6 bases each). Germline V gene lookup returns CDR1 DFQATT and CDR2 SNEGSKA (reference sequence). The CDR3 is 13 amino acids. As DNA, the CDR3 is TGCAGTGCTAGAGATCCCGGGGGCAAATACCCCCACTTC. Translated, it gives CSARDPGGKYPHF.

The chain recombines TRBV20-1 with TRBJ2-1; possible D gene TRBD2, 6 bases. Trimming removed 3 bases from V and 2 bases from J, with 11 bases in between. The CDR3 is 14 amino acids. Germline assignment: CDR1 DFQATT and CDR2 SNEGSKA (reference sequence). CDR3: CSASIVAAYNEQFF. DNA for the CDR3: TGCAGTGCTAGTATAGTAGCGGCCTACAATGAGCAGTTCTTC.

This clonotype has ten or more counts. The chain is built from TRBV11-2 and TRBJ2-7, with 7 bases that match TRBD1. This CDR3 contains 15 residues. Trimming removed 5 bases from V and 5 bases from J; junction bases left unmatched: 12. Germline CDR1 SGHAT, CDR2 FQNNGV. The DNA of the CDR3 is TGTGCCAGCAGCGCGATTAGGGACAGCTTAAACGAGCAGTACTTC. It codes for CASSAIRDSLNEQYF.